This T cell receptor (beta chain) was found in a study of cytotoxic CD8 clonotypes in ibrutinib-treated CLL. Using immunoSEQ multiplex PCR, the repertoire was profiled, and TCRdb retains in-frame clones only, with some absent. The repertoire holds about 140,000 clones, with around 84% as singletons. Sequencing used PBMCs, obtained after 36 months of ibrutinib treatment. This TCR derives from a human donor with chronic lymphocytic leukemia.

This CDR3 reads CASSPPGTATYGYTF. CDR3 coding DNA: TGTGCCAGCTCACCCCCGGGAACGGCCACCTATGGCTACACCTTC. The chain has TRBV18 and TRBJ1-2, with D hard to call. The V end was cut by 3 bases, the J end by 4 bases, with 15 bases between. Germline V gene lookup returns CDR1 KGHSH and CDR2 LQKENI. The CDR3 spans 15 residues.